This T cell receptor beta chain came from a study of technical replicates of blood from a few donors. Method: immunoSEQ multiplex PCR; TCRdb's copy keeps in-frame clones and lacks some. The repertoire holds 60,000 to 70,000 clones, with approximately 86% as singletons. The CDR3 spans 14 residues. The sample comprised PBMCs. This chain links TRBV12-2 with TRBJ2-7; TRBD1 is taken as the D call from the table, unchecked against the DNA. TRBV12-2 is classified as a pseudogene. This sequence was found in a human donor in good health. Some clones in this sample may be carry-over from other donors' samples. As DNA, the CDR3 is TGTGCAAGTCGCTTAGCGCAGGGTTTAAGCGAGCAGTACTTC. Residues: CASRLAQGLSEQYF.